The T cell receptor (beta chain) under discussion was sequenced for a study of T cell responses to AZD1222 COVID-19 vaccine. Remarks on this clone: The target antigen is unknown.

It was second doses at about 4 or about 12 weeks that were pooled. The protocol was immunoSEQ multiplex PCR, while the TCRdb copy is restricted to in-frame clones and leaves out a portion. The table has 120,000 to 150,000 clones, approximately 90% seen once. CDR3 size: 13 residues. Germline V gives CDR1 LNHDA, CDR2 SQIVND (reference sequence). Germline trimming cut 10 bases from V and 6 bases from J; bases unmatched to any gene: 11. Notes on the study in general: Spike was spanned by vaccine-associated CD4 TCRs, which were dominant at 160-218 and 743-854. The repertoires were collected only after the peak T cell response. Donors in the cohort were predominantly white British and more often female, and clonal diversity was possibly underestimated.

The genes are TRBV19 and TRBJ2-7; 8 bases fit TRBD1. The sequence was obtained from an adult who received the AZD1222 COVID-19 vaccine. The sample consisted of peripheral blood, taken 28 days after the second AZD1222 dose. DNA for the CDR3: TGTGCCACCTCCCGGACAGGGATATCCGAGCAGTACTTC. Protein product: CATSRTGISEQYF.